Listed here are 17 T cell receptor beta chains from one sample, sequenced in a study of T-cell reconstitution after alpha-beta-depleted transplantation in children. Study observations and caveats: The main origin of T-cell counts and diversity one year after transplant was newly produced T cells.

No antigen has been assigned to these receptors. For TCRbeta, the library was prepared with unique molecular identifiers. One entry per CDR3 protein results from TCRdb running MiXCR on the PCR reads. The table includes hundreds of thousands of distinct CDR3 sequences, about 7.3% detected once. The sequences come from peripheral blood, collected 360 days after TCRalphabeta/CD19-depleted stem cell transplant. These receptors all come from a female patient between 2 and 10 years old who had a stem cell transplant for Fanconi anemia, so the T cells may come from the graft donor.

This clonotype appeared a few times. The rearrangement uses TRBV10-3 and TRBJ2-7, with TRBD2 matching 12 bases. Germline lookup yields CDR1 ENHRY and CDR2 SYGVKD. The CDR3 has 15 residues. V gave up 6 bases and J gave up 1 base; unmatched junction bases: 4. This CDR3 reads CAISQTSGGSYEQYF. The CDR3 DNA reads TGTGCCATCAGCCAAACTAGCGGGGGGTCCTACGAGCAGTACTTC.

This clonotype was found a few times. The J gene is TRBJ2-7, the V gene TRBV4-2; TRBD2 matches 9 bases. J gave up 3 bases and V 1 base, and 4 bases lay outside the gene matches. Germline V gene lookup returns CDR1 LGHNA and CDR2 YNFKEQ. This CDR3 contains 15 residues. CDR3 sequence (DNA): TGTGCCAGCAGCCAAGGGCGGGGGGGTCACTACGAGCAGTACTTC. It codes for CASSQGRGGHYEQYF.

The CDR3 DNA is TGTGCCAGCGGCCCGGCGCGGGCAGACAGGCACGAGCAGTACGTC. This gives the protein CASGPARADRHEQYV. The chain links TRBV5-5 to TRBJ2-7; tentative D call: TRBD1 (6 bases). In germline, CDR1 is SGHKS, CDR2 YYEKEE (reference sequence). V was pared by 7 bases and J by 5 bases, with 22 bases between. The length of the CDR3 is 15 residues.

The chain recombines TRBV6-5 with TRBJ2-7, with D perhaps matching TRBD1 (5 bases). The CDR3 length is 17 residues. Germline assignment: CDR1 MNHEY and CDR2 SVGAGI. V lost 0 bases and J 6 bases, leaving 21 bases between the germline ends. The DNA for the CDR3 is TGTGCCAGCAGTTACTCGCCGGTAGACAGTGCGCTCGTCGAGCAGTACTTC. It specifies CASSYSPVDSALVEQYF.

The table lists this clonotype with a few counts. This chain uses TRBV20-1 with TRBJ1-5, with D tentatively TRBD1 (6 bases). Germline V gene data show CDR1 as DFQATT and CDR2 as SNEGSKA (reference sequence). The CDR3 spans 16 residues. Trimming took 3 bases from V and 1 from J, leaving 16 bases between them. The CDR3 is CSARGKQGRSNQPQHF. The CDR3 nucleotides read TGCAGTGCTAGGGGGAAACAGGGCCGAAGCAATCAGCCCCAGCATTTT.

The rearrangement uses TRBV27 and TRBJ1-5; possibly TRBD1 for D (5 bases). This CDR3 is 15 amino acids long. V lost 6 bases to trimming and J lost 4 bases, with 16 bases between them. Germline CDR1 MNHEY, CDR2 SMNVEV (reference sequence). Here the CDR3 DNA reads TGTGCCAGCAGGTTGATAGGGGCGAATAATCAGCCCCAGCATTTT. It codes for CASRLIGANNQPQHF.

This clonotype showed up many times. The chain couples TRBV29-1 to TRBJ2-1; 14 bases are shared with TRBD2. V dropped 4 bases and J dropped 7; count of bases not matched to a gene: 12. The CDR3 has 17 residues. CDR1 and CDR2 from the germline V gene are SQVTM and ANQGSEA. The CDR3 nucleotides read TGCAGCGTTGTGGGACTAGCGGGAGAGGTTGATGCGAATGAGCAGTTCTTC. Encoded protein: CSVVGLAGEVDANEQFF.

This clonotype occurred a few times. The chain's CDR3 is CASSLLAEPNTGELFF. CDR3 DNA sequence: TGTGCCAGCTCCCTCCTAGCGGAGCCGAACACCGGGGAGCTGTTTTTT. The rearrangement links TRBV18 to TRBJ2-2, with 7 bases aligning to TRBD2. Trimming at V came to 6 bases and at J to 0 bases, leaving 7 bases not matched to a gene. The germline V gene has CDR1 KGHSH and CDR2 LQKENI. The CDR3 loop spans 16 amino acids.

This clonotype was seen more than once but under ten times. The chain has TRBV7-9 and TRBJ2-7; tentatively, D is TRBD2 (5 bases). The CDR3 runs to 13 residues. V dropped 1 base and J dropped 13 bases, with 17 bases sitting between them. Germline-derived CDR1 and CDR2 are SEHNR and FQNEAQ (reference sequence). The CDR3 region has the DNA TGTGCCAGCAGCTTAGAAGGTGGGGTGGGGAGTTACTTC. It is translated as CASSLEGGVGSYF.

The CDR3 loop is CSARRTLSSYNEQFF. For the CDR3, the DNA is TGCAGTGCTAGGAGAACCCTCAGTTCCTACAATGAGCAGTTCTTC. This rearrangement joins TRBV20-1 to TRBJ2-1; no definite D call. Germline V gene data show CDR1 as DFQATT and CDR2 as SNEGSKA (reference sequence). The CDR3 loop spans 15 amino acids. The germline V and J ends were trimmed by 3 bases and 1 base, with 13 bases remaining between them.

For this clonotype: A single base separates this from a much larger clone, so it may be a read error. The chain combines TRBV6-4 with TRBJ2-3; maybe TRBD1 (5 bases). Germline-derived CDR1 and CDR2 are MRHNA and SNTAGT. The CDR3 consists of 12 residues. The chain's CDR3 is CSSSDSPDTQYF. CDR3 nucleotide sequence: TGTTCCAGCAGTGACAGCCCAGATACGCAGTATTTT.

This clonotype was counted at least ten times. This chain uses TRBV12-3 or TRBV12-4 with TRBJ1-5; D unresolved. Trimming shortened V by 3 bases and J by 5 bases, and 8 bases separated the two germline ends. The CDR3 is 13 residues long. CDR3 DNA sequence: TGTGCCAGCAGTTTGGTGGAGGATCAGCCCCAGCATTTT. It yields the protein CASSLVEDQPQHF.

This chain connects TRBV6-7 to TRBJ2-7; D uncertain. TRBV6-7 is labeled an ORF, and its function is uncertain. There are 11 residues in the CDR3. In nucleotides, the CDR3 is TGTGCCAGCAGTCTCGCCGGGCCGGGTGCCGTC. Protein: CASSLAGPGAV.

Points on this clonotype: One end of the junction is discordant with germline, which a read error may explain. The chain recombines TRBV15 with TRBJ1-2; D is possibly TRBD1 (5 bases). Germline CDR1 LNHNV, CDR2 YYDKDF (reference sequence). The CDR3 is made up of 13 amino acids. CDR3 residues: CATRRDSNYGYTF. The CDR3 DNA sequence: TGTGCCACCAGGAGAGACAGCAACTATGGCTACACCTTC.

This clonotype was counted ten times or more. This chain joins TRBV4-3 and TRBJ2-2; no clear D. The ends were cut back, 1 base at V and 3 bases at J, with 6 bases in the middle. CDR1 is LGHNA, CDR2 YSLEER, per germline. The CDR3 loop spans 14 amino acids. CDR3 nucleotide sequence: TGCGCCAGCAGCCAAGGTGTGCACACCGGGGAGCTGTTTTTT. It specifies CASSQGVHTGELFF.

In its sample, this clonotype was seen many times. The J gene is TRBJ2-5, the V gene TRBV29-1, with D possibly being TRBD1 (6 bases). V gave up 1 base and J gave up 5 bases, with 8 bases separating them. Germline loops: CDR1 SQVTM, CDR2 ANQGSEA. The length of the CDR3 is 12 residues. CDR3 nucleotides: TGCAGCGTTGAAGCAGGGGCCGAGACCCAGTACTTC. Protein: CSVEAGAETQYF.

This clonotype was observed a few times. The chain combines TRBV24-1 with TRBJ2-4; D is perhaps TRBD2 (5 bases). V shed 5 bases and J shed 3 bases, with 19 bases lying between them. The germline V gene has CDR1 KGHDR and CDR2 SFDVKD. This CDR3 is built from 17 residues. CDR3 sequence: CATSAYPGEEGKNIQYF. CDR3 bases: TGTGCCACCAGTGCGTATCCCGGGGAAGAGGGCAAAAACATTCAGTACTTC.